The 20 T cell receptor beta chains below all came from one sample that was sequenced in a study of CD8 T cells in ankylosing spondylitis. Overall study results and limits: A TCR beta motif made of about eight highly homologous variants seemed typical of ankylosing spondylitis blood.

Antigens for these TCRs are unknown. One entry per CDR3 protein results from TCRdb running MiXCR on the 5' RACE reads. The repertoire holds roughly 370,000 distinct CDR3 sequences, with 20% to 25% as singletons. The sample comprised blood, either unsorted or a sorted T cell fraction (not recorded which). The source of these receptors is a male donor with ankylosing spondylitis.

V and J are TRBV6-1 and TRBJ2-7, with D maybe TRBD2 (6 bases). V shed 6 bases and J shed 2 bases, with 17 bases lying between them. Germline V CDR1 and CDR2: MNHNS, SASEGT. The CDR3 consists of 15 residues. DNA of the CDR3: TGTGCCAGCAGCCGACTCGGGAGTCCACCCTACGAGCAGTACTTC. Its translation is CASSRLGSPPYEQYF.

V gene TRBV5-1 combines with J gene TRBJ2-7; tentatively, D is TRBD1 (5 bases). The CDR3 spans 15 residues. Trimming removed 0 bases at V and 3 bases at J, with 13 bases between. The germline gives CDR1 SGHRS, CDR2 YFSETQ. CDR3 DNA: TGCGCCAGCAGCTTGGCGGGCAGGGCTGGCTACGAGCAGTACTTC. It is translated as CASSLAGRAGYEQYF.

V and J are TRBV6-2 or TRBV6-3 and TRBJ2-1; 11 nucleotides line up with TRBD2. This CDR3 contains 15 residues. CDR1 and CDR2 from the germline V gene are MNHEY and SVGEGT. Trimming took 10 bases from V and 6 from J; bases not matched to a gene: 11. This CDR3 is CATRLAGGFGNEQFF. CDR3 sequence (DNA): TGTGCCACCCGCCTAGCGGGAGGATTCGGCAATGAGCAGTTCTTC.

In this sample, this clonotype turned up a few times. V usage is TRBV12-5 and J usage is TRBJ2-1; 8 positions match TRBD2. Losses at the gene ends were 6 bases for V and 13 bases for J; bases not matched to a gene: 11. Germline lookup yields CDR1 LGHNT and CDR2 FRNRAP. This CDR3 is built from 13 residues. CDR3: CASGKAGTRAQFF. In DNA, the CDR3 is TGTGCTAGTGGAAAGGCCGGGACTAGGGCTCAGTTCTTC. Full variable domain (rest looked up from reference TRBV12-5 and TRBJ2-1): DARVTQTPRHKVTEMGQEVTMRCQPILGHNTVFWYRQTMMQGLELLAYFRNRAPLDDSGMPKDRFSAEMPDATLATLKIQPSEPRDSAVYFCASGKAGTRAQFFGPGTRLTVL.

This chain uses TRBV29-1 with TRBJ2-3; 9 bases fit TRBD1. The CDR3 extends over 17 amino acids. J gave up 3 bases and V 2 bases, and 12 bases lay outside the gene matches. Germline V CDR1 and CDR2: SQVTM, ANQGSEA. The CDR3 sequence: CSVELRDRVTKTDTQYF. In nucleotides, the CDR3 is TGCAGCGTTGAATTGCGGGACAGGGTTACCAAAACAGATACGCAGTATTTT.

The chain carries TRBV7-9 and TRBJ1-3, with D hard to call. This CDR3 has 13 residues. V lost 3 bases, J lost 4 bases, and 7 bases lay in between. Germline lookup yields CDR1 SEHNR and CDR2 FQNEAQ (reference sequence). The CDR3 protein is CASSFEQGNTIYF. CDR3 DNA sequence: TGTGCCAGCAGCTTCGAACAGGGAAACACCATATATTTT.

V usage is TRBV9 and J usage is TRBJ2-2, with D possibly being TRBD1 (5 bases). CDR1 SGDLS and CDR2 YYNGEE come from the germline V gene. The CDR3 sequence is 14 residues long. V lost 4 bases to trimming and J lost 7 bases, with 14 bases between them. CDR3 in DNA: TGTGCCAGCAGCAAGGACATCCATGGCGGGGAGCTGTTTTTT. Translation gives CASSKDIHGGELFF.

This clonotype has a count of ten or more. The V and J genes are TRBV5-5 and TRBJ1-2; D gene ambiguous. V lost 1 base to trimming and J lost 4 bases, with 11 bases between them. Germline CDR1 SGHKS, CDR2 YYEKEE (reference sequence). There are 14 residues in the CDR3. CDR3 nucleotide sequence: TGTGCCAGCAGCTTGCGACCGGGGATCTATGGCTACACCTTC. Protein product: CASSLRPGIYGYTF.

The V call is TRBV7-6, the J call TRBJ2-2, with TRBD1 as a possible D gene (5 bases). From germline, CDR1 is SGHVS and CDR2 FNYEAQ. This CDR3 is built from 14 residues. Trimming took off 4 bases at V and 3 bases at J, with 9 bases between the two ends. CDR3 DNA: TGTGCCAGCAGCTCGACAGTAGACACCGGGGAGCTGTTTTTT. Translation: CASSSTVDTGELFF.

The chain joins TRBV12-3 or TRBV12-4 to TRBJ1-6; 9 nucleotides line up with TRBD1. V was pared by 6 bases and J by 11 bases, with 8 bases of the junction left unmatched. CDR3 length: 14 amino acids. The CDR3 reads CASSYRGQGTPLHF. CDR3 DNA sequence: TGTGCCAGCAGCTACAGGGGGCAGGGGACACCCCTCCACTTT.

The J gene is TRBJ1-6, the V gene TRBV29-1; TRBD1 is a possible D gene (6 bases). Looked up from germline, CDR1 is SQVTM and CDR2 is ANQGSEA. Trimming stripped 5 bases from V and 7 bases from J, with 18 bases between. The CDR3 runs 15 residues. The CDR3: CSVSVSGQNNSPLHF. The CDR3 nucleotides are TGCAGCGTTTCCGTATCGGGACAAAACAATTCACCCCTCCACTTT. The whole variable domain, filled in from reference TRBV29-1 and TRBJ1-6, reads SAVISQKPSRDICQRGTSLTIQCQVDSQVTMMFWYRQQPGQSLTLIATANQGSEATYESGFVIDKFPISRPNLTFSTLTVSNMSPEDSSIYLCSVSVSGQNNSPLHFGNGTRLTVT.

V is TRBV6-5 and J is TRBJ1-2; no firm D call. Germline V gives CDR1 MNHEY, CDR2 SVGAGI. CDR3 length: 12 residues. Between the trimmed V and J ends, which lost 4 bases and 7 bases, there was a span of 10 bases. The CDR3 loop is CASSSRGFGYTF. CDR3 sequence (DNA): TGTGCCAGCAGTTCCCGGGGTTTTGGCTACACCTTC.

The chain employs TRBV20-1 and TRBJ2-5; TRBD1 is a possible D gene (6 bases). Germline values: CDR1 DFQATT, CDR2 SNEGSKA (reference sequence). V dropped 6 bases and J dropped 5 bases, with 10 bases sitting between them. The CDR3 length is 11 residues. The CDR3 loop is CSAQGRETQYF. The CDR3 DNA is TGCAGTGCCCAGGGGCGCGAGACCCAGTACTTC.

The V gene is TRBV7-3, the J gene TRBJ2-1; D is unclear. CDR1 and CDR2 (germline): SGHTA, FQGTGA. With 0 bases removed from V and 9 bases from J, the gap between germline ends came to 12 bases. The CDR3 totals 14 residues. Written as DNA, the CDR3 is TGTGCCAGCAGCTTAACGTTGCTAGTCGGTGAGCAGTTCTTC. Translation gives CASSLTLLVGEQFF.

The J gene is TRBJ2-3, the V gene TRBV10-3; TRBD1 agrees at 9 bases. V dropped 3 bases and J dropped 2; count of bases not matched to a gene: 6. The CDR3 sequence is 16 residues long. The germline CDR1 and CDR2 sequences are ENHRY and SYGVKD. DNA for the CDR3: TGTGCCATCAGTGACCCCGGGACAGGGTACACAGATACGCAGTATTTT. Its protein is CAISDPGTGYTDTQYF.

The CDR3 coding sequence is TGCGCCAGCAGGGACGAGGGTACAGATACGCAGTATTTT. This encodes CASRDEGTDTQYF. The rearrangement links TRBV4-3 to TRBJ2-3, with D perhaps TRBD2 (5 bases). V lost 6 bases, J lost 3 bases, and 10 bases lay in between. CDR3 length equals 13 residues. Germline CDR1 and CDR2: LGHNA and YSLEER.

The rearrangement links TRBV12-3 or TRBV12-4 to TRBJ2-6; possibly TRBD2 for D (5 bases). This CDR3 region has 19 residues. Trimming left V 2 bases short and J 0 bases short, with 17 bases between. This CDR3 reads CASSLFRGRIVSGANVLTF. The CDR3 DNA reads TGTGCCAGCAGTTTATTTCGAGGGCGAATTGTCTCTGGGGCCAACGTCCTGACTTTC.

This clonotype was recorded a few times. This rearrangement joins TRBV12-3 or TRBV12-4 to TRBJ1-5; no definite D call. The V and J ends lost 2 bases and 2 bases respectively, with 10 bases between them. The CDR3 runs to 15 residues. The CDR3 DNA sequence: TGTGCCAGCAGTTTATTTCGCCCGGGCAATCAGCCCCAGCATTTT. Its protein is CASSLFRPGNQPQHF.

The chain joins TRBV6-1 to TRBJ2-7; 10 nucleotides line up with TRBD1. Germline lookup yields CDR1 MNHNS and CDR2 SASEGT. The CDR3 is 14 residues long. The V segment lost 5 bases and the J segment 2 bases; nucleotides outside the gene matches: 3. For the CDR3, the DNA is TGTGCCAGCAGTCGGACAGGGGGAACCTACGAGCAGTACTTC. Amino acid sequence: CASSRTGGTYEQYF.

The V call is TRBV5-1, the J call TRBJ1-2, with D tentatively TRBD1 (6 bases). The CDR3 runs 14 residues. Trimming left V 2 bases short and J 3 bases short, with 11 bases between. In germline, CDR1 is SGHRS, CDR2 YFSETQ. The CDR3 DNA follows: TGCGCCAGCAGCTTCGGGGGGCGCGACTATGGCTACACCTTC. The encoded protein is CASSFGGRDYGYTF.